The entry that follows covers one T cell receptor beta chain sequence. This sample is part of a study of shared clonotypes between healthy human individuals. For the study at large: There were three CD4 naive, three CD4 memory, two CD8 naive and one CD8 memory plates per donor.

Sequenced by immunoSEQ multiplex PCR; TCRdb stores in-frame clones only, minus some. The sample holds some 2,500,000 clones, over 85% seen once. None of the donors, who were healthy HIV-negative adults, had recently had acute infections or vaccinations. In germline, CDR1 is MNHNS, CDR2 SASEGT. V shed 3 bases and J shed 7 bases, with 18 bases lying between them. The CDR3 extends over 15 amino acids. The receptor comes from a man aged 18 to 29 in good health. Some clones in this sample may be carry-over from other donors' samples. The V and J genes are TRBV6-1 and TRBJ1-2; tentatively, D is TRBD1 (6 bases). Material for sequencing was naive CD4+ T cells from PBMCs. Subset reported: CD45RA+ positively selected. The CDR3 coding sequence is TGTGCCAGCAGTGAGGAAACAGGGCTCCGAGGTGGCTACACCTTC. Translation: CASSEETGLRGGYTF.